These 28 T cell receptor beta chains were all obtained from the same sample, sequenced in a study of graft-versus-host responses after intestinal transplantation. Profiling relied on immunoSEQ multiplex PCR, and the TCRdb table lists in-frame clones only, not all of them. This table has 98,000 or so clones, roughly 87% appearing once. These receptors' antigens are unknown. The material sequenced was unstimulated CD4+ T cells sorted from spleen or lymph node cells, taken before intestinal transplant. All receptors come from a human donor who received an intestinal transplant.

The chain is built from TRBV15 and TRBJ2-3, with a weak D call TRBD2 (5 bases). CDR1 and CDR2 (germline): LNHNV, YYDKDF (reference sequence). The V end was cut by 3 bases, the J end by 2 bases, with 12 bases between. The CDR3 is 15 amino acids. CDR3 sequence reads: CATSSGPEDTDTQYF. As DNA, the CDR3 is TGTGCCACCAGCAGTGGGCCGGAGGACACAGATACGCAGTATTTT.

The V gene is TRBV7-3, the J gene TRBJ2-3; D might be TRBD1 or TRBD2, each matching 5 bases. The V and J ends lost 4 bases and 1 base respectively, with 27 bases between them. This CDR3 is built from 20 residues. CDR1 SGHTA and CDR2 FQGTGA come from the germline V gene. CDR3 sequence (DNA): TGTGCCAGCAGCTCGGGACCCCTCGATTCCAAAAAAAGCGGCACAGATACGCAGTATTTT. The encoded protein is CASSSGPLDSKKSGTDTQYF.

The sample holds a few counts of this clone. The chain couples TRBV29-1 to TRBJ1-1; D gene unclear. Trimming pared 5 bases from V and 0 bases from J, leaving 10 bases between. This CDR3 is built from 13 residues. CDR1 is SQVTM and CDR2 is ANQGSEA in the germline V gene. The CDR3 reads CSVLRVMNTEAFF. In DNA, the CDR3 is TGCAGCGTTCTTCGGGTCATGAACACTGAAGCTTTCTTT.

In this sample, this clone turned up once. The chain links TRBV19 to TRBJ1-2; TRBD1 agrees at 7 bases. CDR1 is LNHDA, CDR2 SQIVND, per germline (reference sequence). With 4 bases clipped from V and 2 bases from J, the junction kept 1 base outside the gene matches. The CDR3 spans 13 residues. CDR3 protein: CASSRDRNYGYTF. The CDR3 DNA reads as TGTGCCAGTAGTAGGGACAGAAACTATGGCTACACCTTC.

This clone came up once. The rearrangement joins TRBV15 to TRBJ2-1, with D uncertain. Germline values: CDR1 LNHNV, CDR2 YYDKDF (reference sequence). V was pared by 8 bases and J by 0 bases, with 8 bases between. The CDR3 runs to 13 residues. The CDR3 region is CATRRDSYNEQFF. As DNA, the CDR3 is TGTGCCACCCGTAGGGACTCCTACAATGAGCAGTTCTTC.

This chain connects TRBV11-2 to TRBJ2-1; D is perhaps TRBD2 (6 bases). This CDR3 spans 14 amino acids. V dropped 6 bases and J dropped 4 bases, with 13 bases sitting between them. CDR1 and CDR2 (germline): SGHAT, FQNNGV. DNA for the CDR3: TGTGCCAGCAGTCTAGTGCTAGCGTACAATGAGCAGTTCTTC. Its translation is CASSLVLAYNEQFF.

This clone was counted only a few times. This chain joins TRBV5-1 and TRBJ2-3; 7 bases line up with TRBD2. This CDR3 comprises 14 residues. Trimming cost V 3 bases and J 0 bases; bases outside gene matches: 1. CDR1 is SGHRS, CDR2 YFSETQ, per germline. The chain's CDR3 is CASSSGGSTDTQYF. CDR3 bases: TGCGCCAGCAGCTCCGGGGGGAGCACAGATACGCAGTATTTT.

The chain has TRBV2 and TRBJ2-7; D perhaps matches TRBD1 (6 bases). This CDR3 contains 14 residues. V lost 6 bases and J 6 bases, leaving 18 bases between the germline ends. CDR1 and CDR2 from the germline V gene are SNHLY and FYNNEI. The CDR3 nucleotides read TGTGCCAGCAGCCGGGACACCCTCCCTGGCGAGCAGTACTTC. It codes for CASSRDTLPGEQYF.

This chain connects TRBV6-5 to TRBJ1-6; maybe TRBD1 (5 bases). V shed 7 bases and J shed 6 bases, with 16 bases lying between them. Germline V gene sequence: CDR1 MNHEY, CDR2 SVGAGI. The CDR3 contains 15 residues. CDR3 in DNA: TGTGCCAGCAATCCCGGGGACGGAGCTAATTCACCCCTCCACTTT. This codes for CASNPGDGANSPLHF.

This clone is a singleton in its sample. This chain links TRBV11-2 with TRBJ1-4; D not resolved. The CDR3 consists of 15 residues. V shed 1 base and J shed 8 bases, with 14 bases lying between them. CDR1 is SGHAT, CDR2 FQNNGV, per germline. The chain's CDR3 is CASSLGTGDLEKLFF. CDR3 nucleotide sequence: TGTGCCAGCAGCTTAGGAACTGGAGACTTGGAAAAACTGTTTTTT.

The rearrangement joins TRBV6-5 to TRBJ2-7; 8 bases align to TRBD2. The CDR3 is 15 amino acids. Losses at the gene ends were 0 bases for V and 3 bases for J; bases not matched to a gene: 4. Looked up from germline, CDR1 is MNHEY and CDR2 is SVGAGI. The CDR3 coding sequence is TGTGCCAGCAGTTACTCCTCAAGCGGGAGCTACGAGCAGTACTTC. Its protein product is CASSYSSSGSYEQYF.

V usage is TRBV7-6 and J usage is TRBJ1-4; maybe TRBD1 (5 bases). The germline CDR1 and CDR2 sequences are SGHVS and FNYEAQ. V was clipped by 5 bases and J by 6 bases, with 13 bases between them. The CDR3 loop spans 14 amino acids. The CDR3 is CASSPLGPDEKLFF. As DNA, the CDR3 is TGTGCCAGCAGCCCTCTGGGACCGGATGAAAAACTGTTTTTT.

This chain connects TRBV9 to TRBJ1-4; possible D gene TRBD1, 6 bases. V was shortened by 3 bases and J by 7 bases, with 19 bases between the two germline ends. Germline CDR1 and CDR2: SGDLS and YYNGEE. The CDR3 length is 16 residues. CDR3: CASSGRLGGRGEKLFF. DNA of the CDR3: TGTGCCAGCAGCGGACGACTTGGGGGGCGAGGTGAAAAACTGTTTTTT.

This clone was detected once. In the same sample, other DNA sequences code for this CDR3. The chain links TRBV7-3 to TRBJ2-1; TRBD1 aligns across 7 bases. The V gene end was trimmed by 5 bases and the J gene end by 5 bases; junction bases not matched to a gene: 3. CDR3 length: 13 residues. The germline gives CDR1 SGHTA, CDR2 FQGTGA. CDR3 in amino acids: CASSPGQNNEQFF. The CDR3 DNA follows: TGTGCCAGCAGCCCGGGACAGAACAATGAGCAGTTCTTC.

V is TRBV6-6 and J is TRBJ2-7; D is possibly TRBD1 or TRBD2 (5 bases each). The V and J ends lost 2 bases and 6 bases respectively, with 14 bases between them. Germline V gene lookup returns CDR1 MNHNY and CDR2 SVGAGI (reference sequence). This CDR3 comprises 14 residues. CDR3 sequence: CASSYLGAAGEQYF. The CDR3 DNA sequence: TGTGCCAGCAGTTACCTCGGGGCCGCTGGCGAGCAGTACTTC.

The chain has TRBV21-1 and TRBJ1-4; the table's D gene call, TRBD1, was not cross checked with the DNA. TRBV21-1 is designated a pseudogene. The CDR3 runs to 15 residues. CDR3 in DNA: TGTGCCAGCAGCTCGCCACGGGACAGGGATGAAAAACTGTTTTTT. Translation gives CASSSPRDRDEKLFF.

The count of this clone is one. The V and J genes are TRBV5-1 and TRBJ2-7; maybe TRBD1 (6 bases). V lost 4 bases and J lost 1, with 15 bases in between. Germline V lookup: CDR1 SGHRS, CDR2 YFSETQ. This CDR3 comprises 15 residues. CDR3: CASSTSLGQSYEQYF. Here the CDR3 DNA reads TGCGCCAGCAGCACCTCACTCGGACAGTCCTACGAGCAGTACTTC.

The chain couples TRBV6-1 to TRBJ1-6; 7 positions agree with TRBD1. The CDR3 covers 14 residues. Trimming cost V 3 bases and J 10 bases; bases outside gene matches: 6. Germline loops: CDR1 MNHNS, CDR2 SASEGT. The CDR3 sequence is CASSDKGARSPLHF. DNA of the CDR3: TGTGCCAGCAGTGATAAGGGGGCGCGATCACCCCTCCACTTT.

This chain connects TRBV10-2 to TRBJ1-1; D is uncertain. The CDR3 contains 13 residues. V lost 3 bases, J lost 1 base, and 6 bases lay in between. CDR1 and CDR2 from the germline V gene are WSHSY and SAAADI. In DNA, the CDR3 is TGCGCCAGCAGTGAAGGAGGGAACACTGAAGCTTTCTTT. It yields the protein CASSEGGNTEAFF.

This clone showed up just once. CDR3 loop: CASRVPPGVGQPQHF. CDR3 DNA sequence: TGTGCCAGCAGAGTTCCCCCGGGGGTTGGTCAGCCCCAGCATTTT. This chain links TRBV28 with TRBJ1-5; D may be TRBD1 (5 bases). The V gene's germline CDR1 is MDHEN and CDR2 SYDVKM. This CDR3 is built from 15 residues. Trimming removed 6 bases at V and 6 bases at J, with 18 bases between.

In this sample, this clone turned up once. The chain recombines TRBV27 with TRBJ1-6; D not certain. The CDR3 length is 14 residues. CDR1 and CDR2 from the germline V gene are MNHEY and SMNVEV (reference sequence). The ends were cut back, 3 bases at V and 5 bases at J, with 8 bases in the middle. The CDR3, as DNA: TGTGCCAGCAGTTTTGGTGGGGATAATTCACCCCTCCACTTT. Encoded protein: CASSFGGDNSPLHF.

This chain uses TRBV6-5 with TRBJ2-1; TRBD2 aligns across 9 bases. The V gene's germline CDR1 is MNHEY and CDR2 SVGAGI. The V and J ends lost 5 bases and 4 bases, in that order; junction bases with no gene match: 6. The CDR3 contains 15 residues. CDR3 coding DNA: TGTGCCAGCAGTACACGGACTAGCGCGTACAATGAGCAGTTCTTC. This translates into CASSTRTSAYNEQFF.

The chain couples TRBV5-1 to TRBJ2-5; the D gene is possibly TRBD1 (6 bases). The V and J ends lost 4 bases and 2 bases respectively, with 12 bases between them. Germline values: CDR1 SGHRS, CDR2 YFSETQ. CDR3 size: 14 residues. The DNA of the CDR3 is TGCGCCAGCAGCGTCAGGACAGATCAAGAGACCCAGTACTTC. It specifies CASSVRTDQETQYF.

The chain employs TRBV5-5 and TRBJ1-3; maybe TRBD1 (5 bases). This CDR3 comprises 15 residues. Germline values: CDR1 SGHKS, CDR2 YYEKEE (reference sequence). Trimming removed 1 base at V and 4 bases at J, with 12 bases between. CDR3 coding DNA: TGTGCCAGCAGCTTGACTGGGGCTGGGGGAAACACCATATATTTT. This gives the protein CASSLTGAGGNTIYF.

The V gene is TRBV14, the J gene TRBJ2-3, with D possibly matching TRBD2 (5 bases). Trimming shortened V by 4 bases and J by 0 bases, and 11 bases separated the two germline ends. This CDR3 spans 15 amino acids. Germline lookup yields CDR1 SGHDN and CDR2 FVKESK. In DNA form, the CDR3 reads TGTGCCAGCAGCCGTGGGCGGGCTAGCACAGATACGCAGTATTTT. Translating gives CASSRGRASTDTQYF.

This clone has a handful of counts. The J gene is TRBJ1-6, the V gene TRBV29-1; possible D gene TRBD1, 5 bases. CDR1 and CDR2 (germline): SQVTM, ANQGSEA. V was clipped by 6 bases and J by 10 bases, with 16 bases between them. The CDR3 has 13 amino acids. CDR3 sequence reads: CSVARDLKSPLHF. CDR3 in DNA: TGCAGCGTAGCCCGGGACTTGAAGTCACCCCTCCACTTT.

This clone appeared a few times. The chain has TRBV18 and TRBJ1-1; TRBD1 matches at 7 bases. V trimming: 3 bases; J trimming: 10 bases; junction bases outside the gene matches: 8. Germline lookup yields CDR1 KGHSH and CDR2 LQKENI. CDR3 length: 13 residues. DNA for the CDR3: TGTGCCAGCTCACCTTCAGGGGGAGACCGAGCTTTCTTT. It yields the protein CASSPSGGDRAFF.

This clone was picked up a small number of times. The chain employs TRBV4-2 and TRBJ2-3; D may be TRBD2 (5 bases). CDR3 length: 15 residues. Germline CDR1 LGHNA, CDR2 YNFKEQ. V lost 0 bases, J lost 5 bases, and 12 bases lay in between. CDR3 region: CASSQELAGVDTQYF. The CDR3 DNA reads TGTGCCAGCAGCCAAGAGCTAGCTGGGGTAGATACGCAGTATTTT.